This TCR beta chain derives from a study of regulatory T cells in long-lasting Graves disease. The time point was: persistent/refractory GD, antithyroid drugs over 5 years with positive TRAb. PBMC RNA was the source of the TCR library. Graves' disease diagnosis used American Thyroid Association guidelines. In its sample, this clonotype was seen many times. Both iRepertoire HTBI primers and Arm-PCR of CDR3 regions were used to build the TCR beta libraries. One entry per CDR3 protein results from TCRdb running MiXCR on the multiplex PCR reads. The sample holds about 460,000 distinct CDR3 sequences; around a fifth are singletons and the top ten take around 14%. The CDR3 sequence is 16 residues long. Germline V gives CDR1 MNHGY, CDR2 SVAAGI. Trimming removed 2 bases from V and 0 bases from J, with 11 bases in between.

This sequence joins TRBV6-9 and TRBJ2-4; D is perhaps TRBD1 (6 bases). The TCR was taken from a female donor with Graves disease. Sequences were derived from peripheral blood mononuclear cells (PBMCs), sampled when the disease was refractory, from a patient treated with antithyroid drugs. The chain's CDR3 is CASSYPGHLAKNIQYF. In DNA, the CDR3 is TGTGCCAGCAGTTATCCGGGACACTTAGCCAAAAACATTCAGTACTTC.